Below, 25 T cell receptor beta chains from the same sample are listed, as sequenced in a study of CD8 T cells in ankylosing spondylitis. TCRdb fed the 5' RACE reads into MiXCR, producing one record per CDR3 protein. The table includes about 300,000 distinct CDR3 sequences, approximately 10% detected once. The sequenced sample consisted of blood, either unsorted or a sorted T cell fraction (not recorded which). These receptors came from a female donor with ankylosing spondylitis or in good health (not recorded which).

This clonotype was picked up many times. The chain couples TRBV5-1 to TRBJ2-3, with a tentative D call TRBD1 (5 bases). V was clipped by 4 bases and J by 4 bases, with 19 bases between them. The CDR3 is 16 amino acids. CDR1 and CDR2 from the germline V gene are SGHRS and YFSETQ. CDR3 protein: CASSPGIGAFPDTQYF. The DNA for the CDR3 is TGCGCCAGCAGCCCCGGTATAGGGGCCTTCCCAGATACGCAGTATTTT.

This clonotype was seen ten or more times. The chain combines TRBV15 with TRBJ1-4; D is unresolved. V lost 0 bases and J 10 bases, leaving 21 bases between the germline ends. The CDR3 is made up of 17 amino acids. From germline, CDR1 is LNHNV and CDR2 YYDKDF (reference sequence). The CDR3 protein is CATSRDRTDVRVVKLFF. CDR3 in DNA: TGTGCCACCAGCAGAGATAGGACGGACGTCCGGGTGGTAAAACTGTTTTTT.

The V gene is TRBV4-1, the J gene TRBJ2-7; TRBD2 matches at 9 bases. CDR1 and CDR2 (germline): MGHRA, YSYEKL. The ends lost 2 bases at V and 1 base at J; junction bases unmatched: 21. CDR3 length: 21 residues. In DNA form, the CDR3 reads TGCGCCAGCAGCCAATTTTTGGCCCGAAACGGGCTAGCGGGGCATTCCTACGAGCAGTACTTC. Protein sequence: CASSQFLARNGLAGHSYEQYF.

This clonotype was recorded many times. The chain carries TRBV29-1 and TRBJ2-7; TRBD1 aligns across 9 bases. The J segment lost 4 bases and the V segment lost 3 bases, leaving 4 bases of the junction unmatched. This CDR3 has 13 amino acids. Germline V CDR1 and CDR2: SQVTM, ANQGSEA. The CDR3 loop reads CSVDRGTGYEQYF. In nucleotides, the CDR3 is TGCAGCGTTGATAGAGGGACAGGGTACGAGCAGTACTTC.

The chain has TRBV20-1 and TRBJ1-1; no clear D gene. The CDR3 has 11 residues. Germline CDR1 DFQATT, CDR2 SNEGSKA (reference sequence). Deletions cut 0 bases from V and 7 bases from J, with 6 bases between. CDR3 in amino acids: CSARDAGEAFF. The CDR3 DNA follows: TGCAGTGCTAGAGATGCTGGTGAAGCTTTCTTT.

This clonotype was detected many times. The rearrangement uses TRBV10-3 and TRBJ2-1, with D possibly matching TRBD1 (6 bases). Trimming left V 1 base short and J 9 bases short, with 10 bases between. The V gene's germline CDR1 is ENHRY and CDR2 SYGVKD. The CDR3 extends over 13 amino acids. CDR3 protein: CAISEYRASEQFF. The CDR3 nucleotides read TGTGCCATCAGTGAGTACAGGGCTAGTGAGCAGTTCTTC.

The chain has TRBV12-3 or TRBV12-4 and TRBJ2-7; the match to TRBD1 covers 7 bases. The CDR3 is 14 residues long. After removal of 3 bases from V and 3 bases from J, the junction contained 5 bases not matched to a gene. The CDR3 DNA follows: TGTGCCAGCAGTTTTGGAGCAGGGGGCTACGAGCAGTACTTC. Protein product: CASSFGAGGYEQYF.

This chain uses TRBV5-1 with TRBJ2-5; tentative D call: TRBD2 (5 bases). The CDR3 is 13 residues long. Germline V gene data show CDR1 as SGHRS and CDR2 as YFSETQ. V lost 4 bases to trimming and J lost 2 bases, with 9 bases between them. CDR3: CASSHREQETQYF. The CDR3 DNA is TGCGCCAGCAGCCACCGGGAACAAGAGACCCAGTACTTC. The entire variable domain, with the rest obtained from reference TRBV5-1 and TRBJ2-5, is as follows: KAGVTQTPRYLIKTRGQQVTLSCSPISGHRSVSWYQQTPGQGLQFLFEYFSETQRNKGNFPGRFSGRQFSNSRSEMNVSTLELGDSALYLCASSHREQETQYFGPGTRLLVL.

This clonotype was recorded a few times. V is TRBV5-1 and J is TRBJ2-2; D is possibly TRBD2 (6 bases). This CDR3 has 16 amino acids. Trimming took off 0 bases at V and 7 bases at J, with 16 bases between the two ends. Germline values: CDR1 SGHRS, CDR2 YFSETQ. The CDR3 nucleotides are TGCGCCAGCAGCTTGGCCCCCCGGGGGACCGGCGGGGAGCTGTTTTTT. This translates into CASSLAPRGTGGELFF.

This clonotype was picked up many times. The rearrangement uses TRBV6-1 and TRBJ1-5; D gene uncertain. V lost 5 bases and J lost 7, with 15 bases in between. Germline V gives CDR1 MNHNS, CDR2 SASEGT. This CDR3 is built from 14 residues. The CDR3 coding sequence is TGTGCCAGCAGTATGGTCCGTGGAGAACAGCCCCAGCATTTT. Translating it yields CASSMVRGEQPQHF.

This clonotype was counted ten times or more. The gene calls are TRBV5-6 and TRBJ1-6, with D hard to call. The V and J ends lost 5 bases and 8 bases respectively, with 14 bases between them. The CDR3 is 14 residues long. Germline CDR1 SGHDT, CDR2 YYEEEE. CDR3 DNA sequence: TGTGCCAGCAGTCATCGAGGACGTGATTCACCCCTCCACTTT. Translating gives CASSHRGRDSPLHF.

There are a few counts of this clonotype. The chain recombines TRBV20-1 with TRBJ2-5, with no clear D. Trimming stripped 0 bases from V and 5 bases from J, with 19 bases between. This CDR3 region has 16 residues. The V gene's germline CDR1 is DFQATT and CDR2 SNEGSKA (reference sequence). Here the CDR3 reads CSARDKRHLGRETQYF. The CDR3 DNA reads as TGCAGTGCTAGAGATAAAAGACACCTCGGGCGGGAGACCCAGTACTTC.

Many counts were recorded for this clonotype. The chain uses TRBV3-1 and TRBJ2-1, with 14 bases fitting TRBD2. The V segment lost 4 bases and the J segment 10 bases; nucleotides outside the gene matches: 3. Per the germline V gene, CDR1 is LGHDT and CDR2 is YNNKEL (reference sequence). There are 14 residues in the CDR3. CDR3 residues: CASSPGLAGVEQFF. The CDR3 coding sequence is TGTGCCAGCAGCCCGGGACTAGCGGGAGTCGAGCAGTTCTTC.

This clonotype occurred many times. This sequence joins TRBV20-1 and TRBJ1-2; D gene ambiguous. Germline assignment: CDR1 DFQATT and CDR2 SNEGSKA (reference sequence). CDR3 size: 13 residues. Trimming removed 2 bases at V and 0 bases at J, with 7 bases between. This CDR3 is CSARRRANYGYTF. CDR3 in DNA: TGCAGTGCTAGAAGGCGGGCTAACTATGGCTACACCTTC.

This clonotype was detected ten times or more. V gene TRBV20-1 combines with J gene TRBJ1-6, with D possibly being TRBD1 (5 bases). Looked up from germline, CDR1 is DFQATT and CDR2 is SNEGSKA (reference sequence). V was clipped by 2 bases and J by 7 bases, with 21 bases between them. The CDR3 contains 17 residues. The CDR3 nucleotides read TGCAGTGCTAGACCAGAAGACAGAGGGCCATGGAATTCACCCCTCCACTTT. Amino acid sequence: CSARPEDRGPWNSPLHF.

This clonotype appeared many times. The genes are TRBV20-1 and TRBJ1-4, with 10 nucleotides matching TRBD1. V dropped 4 bases and J dropped 3; count of bases not matched to a gene: 5. The CDR3 has 15 amino acids. Looked up from germline, CDR1 is DFQATT and CDR2 is SNEGSKA (reference sequence). The CDR3 loop is CSANAGQGPNEKLFF. In DNA, the CDR3 is TGCAGTGCTAACGCGGGACAGGGGCCTAATGAAAAACTGTTTTTT.

This clonotype was recorded a few times. The CDR3 sequence is CASSRNRGTDTQYF. The CDR3 nucleotides are TGTGCCAGCAGCCGAAACAGGGGAACAGATACGCAGTATTTT. The rearrangement joins TRBV7-2 to TRBJ2-3, with 7 bases identical to TRBD1. Germline V gene lookup returns CDR1 SGHTA and CDR2 FQGNSA. With V trimmed by 5 bases and J by 3 bases, 5 bases remained unmatched. The CDR3 runs 14 residues. Full variable domain (remainder filled in from reference TRBV7-2 and TRBJ2-3): GAGVSQSPSNKVTEKGKDVELRCDPISGHTALYWYRQSLGQGLEFLIYFQGNSAPDKSGLPSDRFSAERTGGSVSTLTIQRTQQEDSAVYLCASSRNRGTDTQYFGPGTRLTVL.

Only a few counts were recorded for this clonotype. This chain connects TRBV19 to TRBJ2-2; D not certain. CDR1 LNHDA and CDR2 SQIVND come from the germline V gene (reference sequence). Deletions cut 2 bases from V and 8 bases from J, with 12 bases between. This CDR3 comprises 14 residues. CDR3 in amino acids: CASSIRRDVGELFF. CDR3 bases: TGTGCCAGTAGTATACGGAGAGATGTGGGGGAGCTGTTTTTT.

The gene calls are TRBV18 and TRBJ2-7; 9 bases map to TRBD1. Germline V gene data show CDR1 as KGHSH and CDR2 as LQKENI. The CDR3 has 15 amino acids. The junction had 10 bases not matched to a gene; V was cut back by 4 bases and J by 6 bases. DNA of the CDR3: TGTGCCAGCTCACGGACAGGGGCTAGTCTCGGCGAGCAGTACTTC. Translation: CASSRTGASLGEQYF.

This clonotype was seen many times. This rearrangement joins TRBV27 to TRBJ2-3, with 10 positions matching TRBD1. Germline CDR1 and CDR2: MNHEY and SMNVEV (reference sequence). V was clipped by 3 bases and J by 3 bases; unmatched bases: 9. CDR3 size: 17 residues. CDR3 sequence reads: CASSFLPGTGATDTQYF. The CDR3 DNA follows: TGTGCCAGCAGTTTCCTCCCCGGGACAGGGGCAACAGATACGCAGTATTTT.

The rearrangement uses TRBV3-1 and TRBJ1-4; maybe TRBD1 (5 bases). This CDR3 has 14 amino acids. The germline V and J ends were trimmed by 1 base and 3 bases, with 6 bases remaining between them. The germline V gene encodes CDR1 LGHDT and CDR2 YNNKEL (reference sequence). The DNA of the CDR3 is TGTGCCAGCAGCCAAGCGGGGGCTAATGAAAAACTGTTTTTT. Translation: CASSQAGANEKLFF. Looking up the rest from reference TRBV3-1 and TRBJ1-4 gives the full variable domain: DTAVSQTPKYLVTQMGNDKSIKCEQNLGHDTMYWYKQDSKKFLKIMFSYNNKELIINETVPNRFSPKSPDKAHLNLHINSLELGDSAVYFCASSQAGANEKLFFGSGTQLSVL.

Regarding this clonotype: Given a much more abundant clone one base away, this may be a read error. This chain uses TRBV10-3 with TRBJ2-1; 16 positions match TRBD2. The germline V gene has CDR1 ENHRY and CDR2 SYGVKD. The CDR3 is 16 amino acids. CDR3 DNA sequence: TGTGCCATCAGGGGACTAGCGGGAGGGCCTATGAATGAGCGGTTCTTC. It translates to CAIRGLAGGPMNERFF.

This clonotype turned up a few times. The chain links TRBV3-1 to TRBJ2-6; D not certain. CDR3 size: 15 residues. V lost 5 bases and J lost 0, with 8 bases in between. Germline assignment: CDR1 LGHDT and CDR2 YNNKEL (reference sequence). This CDR3 reads CASSFINSGANVLTF. CDR3 sequence (DNA): TGTGCCAGCAGCTTCATAAACTCTGGGGCCAACGTCCTGACTTTC.

This clonotype has a handful of counts. The chain joins TRBV5-1 to TRBJ2-5, with 7 bases identical to TRBD2. Trimming at V came to 0 bases and at J to 2 bases, leaving 7 bases not matched to a gene. CDR1 SGHRS and CDR2 YFSETQ come from the germline V gene. There are 16 residues in the CDR3. The CDR3 DNA sequence: TGCGCCAGCAGCTTGGAGTCCGGGGGGATACAAGAGACCCAGTACTTC. It yields the protein CASSLESGGIQETQYF. Supplemented by reference TRBV5-1 and TRBJ2-5, the full variable domain reads KAGVTQTPRYLIKTRGQQVTLSCSPISGHRSVSWYQQTPGQGLQFLFEYFSETQRNKGNFPGRFSGRQFSNSRSEMNVSTLELGDSALYLCASSLESGGIQETQYFGPGTRLLVL.

The rearrangement uses TRBV5-6 and TRBJ1-2; no reliable D call. Germline V gene lookup returns CDR1 SGHDT and CDR2 YYEEEE. This CDR3 comprises 14 residues. V was trimmed by 0 bases and J by 6 bases, leaving 12 bases between them. The CDR3 here is CASSLGLRTDGYTF. For the CDR3, the DNA is TGTGCCAGCAGCTTGGGCCTCAGGACGGATGGCTACACCTTC.